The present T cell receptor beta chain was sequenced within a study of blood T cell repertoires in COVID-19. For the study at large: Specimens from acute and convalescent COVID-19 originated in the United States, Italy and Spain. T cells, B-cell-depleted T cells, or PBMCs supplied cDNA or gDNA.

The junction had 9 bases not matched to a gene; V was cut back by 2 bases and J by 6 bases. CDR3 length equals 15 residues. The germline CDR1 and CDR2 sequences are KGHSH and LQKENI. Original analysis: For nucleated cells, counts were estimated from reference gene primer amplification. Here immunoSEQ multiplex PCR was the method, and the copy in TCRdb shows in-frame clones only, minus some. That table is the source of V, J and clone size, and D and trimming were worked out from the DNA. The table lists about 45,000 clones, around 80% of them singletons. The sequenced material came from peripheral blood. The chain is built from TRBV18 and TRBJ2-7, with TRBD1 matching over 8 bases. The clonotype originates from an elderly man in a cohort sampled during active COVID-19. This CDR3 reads CASSPGQGVTGEQYF. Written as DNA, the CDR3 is TGTGCCAGCTCACCAGGACAGGGTGTAACGGGCGAGCAGTACTTC.